Each of the 15 T cell receptor beta chains below was sequenced from the same sample in a study of Tregs in tolerant kidney transplant recipients. No antigen has been assigned to these receptors. The table came from immunoSEQ multiplex PCR; TCRdb's copy has only in-frame clones and leaves some out. The table lists about 44,000 clones, around 95% of them singletons. The sample consisted of Tregs from blood cultured with allogeneic cells. The receptors come from a human donor in good health.

The V and J genes are TRBV7-9 and TRBJ1-2; D unclear. Germline CDR1 reads SEHNR; CDR2 reads FQNEAQ (reference sequence). V lost 5 bases to trimming and J lost 3 bases, with 10 bases between them. The CDR3 is 13 residues long. DNA of the CDR3: TGTGCCAGCAGCCTTACAGCGGACTATGGCTACACCTTC. Residues: CASSLTADYGYTF.

The V and J genes are TRBV7-2 and TRBJ2-5, with D hard to call. The CDR3 runs to 12 residues. The germline V and J ends were trimmed by 0 bases and 6 bases, with 5 bases remaining between them. Germline V lookup: CDR1 SGHTA, CDR2 FQGNSA. The CDR3 loop is CASSLAFQTQYF. CDR3 sequence (DNA): TGTGCCAGCAGCTTAGCCTTTCAGACCCAGTACTTC.

The chain is built from TRBV9 and TRBJ1-2; tentatively, D is TRBD1 (6 bases). Germline assignment: CDR1 SGDLS and CDR2 YYNGEE. Trimming took off 4 bases at V and 2 bases at J, with 15 bases between the two ends. CDR3 length: 15 residues. In DNA, the CDR3 is TGTGCCAGCAGCTTAGCCGTAGGACAGAACTATGGCTACACCTTC. Translating gives CASSLAVGQNYGYTF.

The rearrangement links TRBV7-6 to TRBJ2-1; TRBD2 agrees at 10 bases. The V and J ends lost 4 bases and 0 bases, in that order; junction bases with no gene match: 6. The CDR3 has 17 residues. The germline gives CDR1 SGHVS, CDR2 FNYEAQ. The CDR3 nucleotides are TGTGCCAGCAGCTCGGGACTAGCGCTGAGCTCCTACAATGAGCAGTTCTTC. Protein sequence: CASSSGLALSSYNEQFF.

The chain combines TRBV19 with TRBJ1-1; D not certain. CDR3 length equals 13 residues. The V gene's germline CDR1 is LNHDA and CDR2 SQIVND (reference sequence). The V and J ends lost 3 bases and 1 base respectively, with 6 bases between them. This CDR3 reads CASSIIGNTEAFF. The CDR3 nucleotides are TGTGCCAGTAGTATTATCGGGAACACTGAAGCTTTCTTT.

This sequence joins TRBV5-1 and TRBJ1-1, with D unresolved. From germline, CDR1 is SGHRS and CDR2 YFSETQ. The V end lost 0 bases, the J end lost 1 base, and 7 bases lay between the germline ends. The length of the CDR3 is 14 residues. The CDR3 nucleotides read TGCGCCAGCAGCTTGGGCACTTCGAACACTGAAGCTTTCTTT. It specifies CASSLGTSNTEAFF.

This clone was recorded once. V gene TRBV7-2 combines with J gene TRBJ1-5; no clear D gene. Trimming left V 2 bases short and J 0 bases short, with 2 bases between. CDR1 is SGHTA and CDR2 is FQGNSA in the germline V gene. This CDR3 has 13 residues. The CDR3 loop reads CASSLHSNQPQHF. CDR3 nucleotide sequence: TGTGCCAGCAGCTTACATAGCAATCAGCCCCAGCATTTT.

The V call is TRBV6-1, the J call TRBJ2-2, with 7 bases fitting TRBD1. J was trimmed by 5 bases and V by 6 bases; bases with no gene match: 3. The germline V gene encodes CDR1 MNHNS and CDR2 SASEGT. The CDR3 has 13 residues. CDR3 protein: CASRQGMTGELFF. The CDR3 DNA is TGTGCCAGCAGACAGGGGATGACCGGGGAGCTGTTTTTT.

This CDR3 reads CASSKVGSGSDTQYF. CDR3 coding DNA: TGTGCCAGTAGTAAAGTCGGGAGTGGGTCAGATACGCAGTATTTT. The chain couples TRBV19 to TRBJ2-3, with a tentative D call TRBD2 (6 bases). The V end lost 4 bases, the J end lost 4 bases, and 15 bases lay between the germline ends. This CDR3 has 15 residues. Germline V lookup: CDR1 LNHDA, CDR2 SQIVND (reference sequence).

The gene calls are TRBV7-3 and TRBJ2-3; 12 positions match TRBD2. Germline CDR1 reads SGHTA; CDR2 reads FQGTGA. Germline trimming cut 3 bases from V and 6 bases from J; bases unmatched to any gene: 1. CDR3 length: 14 residues. In DNA form, the CDR3 reads TGTGCCAGCAGCTTCGGGACTAGCGGGGATACGCAGTATTTT. It is translated as CASSFGTSGDTQYF.

V usage is TRBV6-7 and J usage is TRBJ1-1; no firm D call. TRBV6-7 is noted as an ORF with a role that remains uncertain. This CDR3 is 13 amino acids long. The V and J ends lost 5 bases and 1 base respectively, with 8 bases between them. In DNA, the CDR3 is TGTGCCAGCAGTGAGTTATGGAACACTGAAGCTTTCTTT. Translation: CASSELWNTEAFF.

This rearrangement joins TRBV6-1 to TRBJ2-1; 9 bases line up with TRBD2. V was pared by 6 bases and J by 3 bases, with 0 bases of the junction left unmatched. Germline assignment: CDR1 MNHNS and CDR2 SASEGT. This CDR3 spans 13 amino acids. CDR3 nucleotide sequence: TGTGCCAGCAGAGCGGGAGGCTACAATGAGCAGTTCTTC. This codes for CASRAGGYNEQFF.

The chain employs TRBV19 and TRBJ2-7; 10 bases align to TRBD2. CDR1 and CDR2 from the germline V gene are LNHDA and SQIVND (reference sequence). This CDR3 has 15 residues. The trim removed 5 bases at V and 0 bases at J, leaving 4 bases unmatched. The CDR3 region has the DNA TGTGCCAGTAGTCCGCTAGCGGGAGTCTCCTACGAGCAGTACTTC. This sequence encodes CASSPLAGVSYEQYF.

This chain joins TRBV21-1 and TRBJ2-1; TRBD2, the table's D call, lacks a check against the DNA. TRBV21-1 is a known pseudogene. The CDR3 has 19 residues. As DNA, the CDR3 is TGTGCCAGCAGCAAAGAATCCCCTGGACTAGCGGCGTGTAAAAATGAGCAGTTCTTC. Translating it yields CASSKESPGLAACKNEQFF.

CDR3 amino acids: CASSEGPRLAGHTGELFF. CDR3 bases: TGTGCCAGCAGTGAAGGGCCCAGACTAGCAGGCCACACCGGGGAGCTGTTTTTT. The rearrangement joins TRBV2 to TRBJ2-2; TRBD2 matches at 7 bases. Trimming took 1 base from V and 3 from J; bases not matched to a gene: 11. The CDR3 has 18 residues. Germline V gene lookup returns CDR1 SNHLY and CDR2 FYNNEI.